This T cell receptor beta chain was identified in a study of cytomegalovirus exposure and HLA in healthy donors. Study-level points and caveats: Listed as cytomegalovirus-associated were more than 150 TCR beta chains. The study assumed roughly uniform donor sequencing depth for presence/absence analyses.

PCR primers comprised 60 Vbeta and 13 Jbeta primers. Sequencing was performed with immunoSEQ multiplex PCR; in TCRdb, only in-frame clones are kept and a portion is missing. The sample lists around 130,000 clones, around 86% occurring once. Comment on this clone: Its antigen is unidentified.

Per the germline V gene, CDR1 is MRHNA and CDR2 is SNTAGT. The CDR3 totals 14 residues. Trimming took off 2 bases at V and 2 bases at J, with 9 bases between the two ends. This clonotype was obtained from a female donor in good health and CMV-seronegative. The chain joins TRBV6-4 to TRBJ1-2; D possibly corresponds to TRBD1 (6 bases). The specimen sequenced was PBMCs. The CDR3 nucleotides are TGTGCCAGCAGTGACACAGGGCCCAACTATGGCTACACCTTC. It specifies CASSDTGPNYGYTF.